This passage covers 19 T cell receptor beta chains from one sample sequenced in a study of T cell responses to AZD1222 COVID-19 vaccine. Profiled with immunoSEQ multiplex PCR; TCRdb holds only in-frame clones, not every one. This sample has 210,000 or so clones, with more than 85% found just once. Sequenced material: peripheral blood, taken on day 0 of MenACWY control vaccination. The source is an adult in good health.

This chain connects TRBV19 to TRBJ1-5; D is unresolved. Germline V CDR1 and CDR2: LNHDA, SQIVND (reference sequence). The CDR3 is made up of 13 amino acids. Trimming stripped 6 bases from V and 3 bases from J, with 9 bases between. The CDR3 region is CASSELNNQPQHF. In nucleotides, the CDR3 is TGTGCCAGTAGCGAACTTAACAATCAGCCCCAGCATTTT.

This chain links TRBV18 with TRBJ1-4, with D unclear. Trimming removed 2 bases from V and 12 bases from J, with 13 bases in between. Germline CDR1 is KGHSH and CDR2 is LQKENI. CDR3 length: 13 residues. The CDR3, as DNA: TGTGCCAGCTCACCAAACTCCATGAAGGAACTGTTTTTT. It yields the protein CASSPNSMKELFF.

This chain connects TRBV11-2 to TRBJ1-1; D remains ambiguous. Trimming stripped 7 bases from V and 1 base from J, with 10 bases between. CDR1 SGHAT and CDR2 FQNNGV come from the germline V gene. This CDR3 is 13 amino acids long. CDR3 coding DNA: TGTGCCAGCACCTTGGGGAAGAACACTGAAGCTTTCTTT. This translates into CASTLGKNTEAFF.

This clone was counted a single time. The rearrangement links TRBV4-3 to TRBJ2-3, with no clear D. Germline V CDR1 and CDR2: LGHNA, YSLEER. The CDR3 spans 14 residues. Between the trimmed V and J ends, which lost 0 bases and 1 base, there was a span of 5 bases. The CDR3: CASSQDFGTDTQYF. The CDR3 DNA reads TGCGCCAGCAGCCAAGATTTCGGCACAGATACGCAGTATTTT.

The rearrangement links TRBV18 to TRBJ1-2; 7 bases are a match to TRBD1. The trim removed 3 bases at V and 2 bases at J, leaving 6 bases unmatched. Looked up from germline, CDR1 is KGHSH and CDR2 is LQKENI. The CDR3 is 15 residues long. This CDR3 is CASSPRDSVNYGYTF. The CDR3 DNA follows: TGTGCCAGCTCACCCCGGGACAGCGTAAACTATGGCTACACCTTC.

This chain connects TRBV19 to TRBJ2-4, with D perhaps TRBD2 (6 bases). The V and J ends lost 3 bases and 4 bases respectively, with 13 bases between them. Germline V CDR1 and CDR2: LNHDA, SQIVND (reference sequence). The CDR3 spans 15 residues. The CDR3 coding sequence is TGTGCCAGTAGTATCCATCGTGGACTAAAAAACATTCAGTACTTC. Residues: CASSIHRGLKNIQYF. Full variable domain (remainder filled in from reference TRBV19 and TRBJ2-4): DGGITQSPKYLFRKEGQNVTLSCEQNLNHDAMYWYRQDPGQGLRLIYYSQIVNDFQKGDIAEGYSVSREKKESFPLTVTSAQKNPTAFYLCASSIHRGLKNIQYFGAGTRLSVL.

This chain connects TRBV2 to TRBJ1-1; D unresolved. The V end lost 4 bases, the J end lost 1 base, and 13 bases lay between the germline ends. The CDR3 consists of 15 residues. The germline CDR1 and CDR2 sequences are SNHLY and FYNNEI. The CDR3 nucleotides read TGTGCCAGCAGTGTCGACTTGCTACGGAACACTGAAGCTTTCTTT. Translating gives CASSVDLLRNTEAFF.

CDR3 coding DNA: TGTGCCAGCAGCCACGGGCTTTCGGACACTGAAGCTTTCTTT. The encoded protein is CASSHGLSDTEAFF. J is TRBJ1-1 and V is TRBV3-1 (or the pseudogene TRBV3-2); no firm D call. V dropped 3 bases and J dropped 3 bases, with 11 bases sitting between them. This CDR3 spans 14 amino acids. The germline V gene encodes CDR1 LGHDT and CDR2 YNNKEL (reference sequence).

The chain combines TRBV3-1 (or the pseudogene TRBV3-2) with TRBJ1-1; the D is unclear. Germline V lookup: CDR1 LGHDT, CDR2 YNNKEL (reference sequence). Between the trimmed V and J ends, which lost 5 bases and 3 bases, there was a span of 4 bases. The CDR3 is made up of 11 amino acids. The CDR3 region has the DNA TGTGCCAGCAGCTATGACACTGAAGCTTTCTTT. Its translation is CASSYDTEAFF.

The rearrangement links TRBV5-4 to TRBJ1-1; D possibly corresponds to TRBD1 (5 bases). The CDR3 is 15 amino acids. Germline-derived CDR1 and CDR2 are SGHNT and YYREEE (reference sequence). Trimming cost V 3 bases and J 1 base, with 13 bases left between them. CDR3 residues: CASSSLGTENTEAFF. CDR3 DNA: TGTGCCAGCAGCTCCCTTGGGACCGAGAACACTGAAGCTTTCTTT.

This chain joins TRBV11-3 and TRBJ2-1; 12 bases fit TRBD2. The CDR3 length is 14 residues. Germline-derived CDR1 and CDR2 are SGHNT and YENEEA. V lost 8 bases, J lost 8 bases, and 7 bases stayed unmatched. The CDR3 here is CASGLAGGPDEQFF. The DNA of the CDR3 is TGTGCCAGCGGGCTAGCGGGGGGGCCGGATGAGCAGTTCTTC.

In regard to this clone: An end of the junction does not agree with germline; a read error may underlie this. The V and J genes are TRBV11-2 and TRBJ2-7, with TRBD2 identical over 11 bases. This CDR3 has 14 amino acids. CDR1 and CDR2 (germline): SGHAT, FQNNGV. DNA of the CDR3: TGTGCCAGCAGGTTAGCGGGGGGGTTCTACGAGCAGTACTTC. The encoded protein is CASRLAGGFYEQYF.

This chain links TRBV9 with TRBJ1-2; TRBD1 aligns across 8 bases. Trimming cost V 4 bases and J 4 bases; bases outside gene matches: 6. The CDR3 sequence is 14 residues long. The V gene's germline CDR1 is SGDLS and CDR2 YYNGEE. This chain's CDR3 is CASSSPGTGYGYTF. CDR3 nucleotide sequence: TGTGCCAGCAGCTCCCCCGGGACAGGCTATGGCTACACCTTC.

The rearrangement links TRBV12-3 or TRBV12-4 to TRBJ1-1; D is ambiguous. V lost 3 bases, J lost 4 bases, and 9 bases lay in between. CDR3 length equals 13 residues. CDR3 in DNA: TGTGCCAGCAGTTTGGTCTCGGGCACTGAAGCTTTCTTT. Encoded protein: CASSLVSGTEAFF.

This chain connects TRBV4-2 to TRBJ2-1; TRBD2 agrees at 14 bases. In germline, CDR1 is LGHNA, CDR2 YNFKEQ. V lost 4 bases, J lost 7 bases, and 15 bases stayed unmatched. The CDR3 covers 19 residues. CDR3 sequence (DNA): TGTGCCAGCAGCCTCCTTGGGACTAGCGGGGGCGCGGCGGGGAATGAGCAGTTCTTC. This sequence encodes CASSLLGTSGGAAGNEQFF.

The CDR3 bases are TGTGCCAGCAGTTCCCCTGGGACAGTCTCCTACGAGCAGTACTTC. This gives the protein CASSSPGTVSYEQYF. The chain is built from TRBV6-5 and TRBJ2-7; 7 nucleotides agree with TRBD1. With V trimmed by 4 bases and J by 0 bases, 6 bases remained unmatched. The CDR3 consists of 15 residues. CDR1 and CDR2 from the germline V gene are MNHEY and SVGAGI.

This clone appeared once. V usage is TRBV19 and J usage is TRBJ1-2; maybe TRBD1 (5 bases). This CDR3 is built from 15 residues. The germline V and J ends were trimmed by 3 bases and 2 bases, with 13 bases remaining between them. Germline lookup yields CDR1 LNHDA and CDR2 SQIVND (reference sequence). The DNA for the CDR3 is TGTGCCAGTAGTATTAGCGTGGGGGTGAACTATGGCTACACCTTC. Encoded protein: CASSISVGVNYGYTF.

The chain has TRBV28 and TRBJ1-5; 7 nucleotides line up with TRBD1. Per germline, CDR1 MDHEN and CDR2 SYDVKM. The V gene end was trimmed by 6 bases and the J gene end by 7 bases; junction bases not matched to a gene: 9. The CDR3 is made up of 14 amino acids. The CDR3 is CASSRDRDGQPQHF. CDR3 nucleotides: TGTGCCAGCAGCCGAGACAGGGATGGCCAGCCCCAGCATTTT.

CDR3 region: CASSSGTGWQPQHF. The CDR3, as DNA: TGTGCCAGCAGCTCCGGGACAGGGTGGCAGCCCCAGCATTTT. V usage is TRBV2 and J usage is TRBJ1-5; TRBD1 aligns across 9 bases. Germline values: CDR1 SNHLY, CDR2 FYNNEI. Trimming at V came to 6 bases and at J to 7 bases, leaving 7 bases not matched to a gene. The CDR3 is 14 residues long. Based on the CDR3 plus reference TRBV2 and TRBJ1-5, the full variable domain is EPEVTQTPSHQVTQMGQEVILRCVPISNHLYFYWYRQILGQKVEFLVSFYNNEISEKSEIFDDQFSVERPDGSNFTLKIRSTKLEDSAMYFCASSSGTGWQPQHFGDGTRLSIL.